This TCR beta chain stems from a study of T cells in localized non-small cell lung cancer. Using immunoSEQ multiplex PCR, the repertoire was profiled, and TCRdb retains in-frame clones only, with some absent. This repertoire shows about 1,000 clones, less than 25% found once; its top ten account for less than 20%. Per germline, CDR1 ENHRY and CDR2 SYGVKD. The CDR3 covers 13 residues. V gave up 11 bases and J gave up 0 bases, with 12 bases separating them. This clone qualifies as medium-sized (0.01 to 0.1%). The J gene is TRBJ2-3, the V gene TRBV10-3; D assignment may be TRBD1 or TRBD2 (5 bases each). The clonotype originates from a male donor at least 60 years old with stage I lung adenocarcinoma. Here the sequenced sample was normal lung tissue next to the tumor, taken before any cancer treatment. The CDR3 loop reads CAPWDGSTDTQYF. For the CDR3, the DNA is TGTGCCCCGTGGGACGGTAGCACAGATACGCAGTATTTT.